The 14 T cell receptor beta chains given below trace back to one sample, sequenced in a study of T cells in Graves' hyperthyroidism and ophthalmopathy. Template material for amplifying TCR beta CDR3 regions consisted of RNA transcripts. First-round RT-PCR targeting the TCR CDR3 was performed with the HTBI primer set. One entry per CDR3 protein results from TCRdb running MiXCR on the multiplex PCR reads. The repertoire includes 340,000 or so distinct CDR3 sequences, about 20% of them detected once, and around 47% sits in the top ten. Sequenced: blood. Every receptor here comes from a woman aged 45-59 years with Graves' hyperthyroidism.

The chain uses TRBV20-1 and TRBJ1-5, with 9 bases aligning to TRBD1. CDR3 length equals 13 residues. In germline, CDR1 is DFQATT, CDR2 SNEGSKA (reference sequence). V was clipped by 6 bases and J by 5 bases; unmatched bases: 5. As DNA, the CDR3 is TGCAGTGCCCCACGACAGGGGGATCAGCCCCAGCATTTT. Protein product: CSAPRQGDQPQHF.

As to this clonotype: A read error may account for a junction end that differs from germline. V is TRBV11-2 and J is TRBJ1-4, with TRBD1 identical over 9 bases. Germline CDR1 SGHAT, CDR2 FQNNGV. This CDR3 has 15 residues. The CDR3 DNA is TGTGCCAGCAGCCAACTCGGGACAGGGAATGAAAAACCGTTTTTT. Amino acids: CASSQLGTGNEKPFF.

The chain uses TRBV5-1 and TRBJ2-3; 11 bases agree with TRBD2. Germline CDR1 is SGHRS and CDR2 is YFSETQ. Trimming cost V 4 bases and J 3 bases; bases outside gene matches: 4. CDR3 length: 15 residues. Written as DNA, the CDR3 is TGCGCCAGCAGCGCCTTAGCGGGGGGGACAGATACGCAGTATTTT. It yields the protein CASSALAGGTDTQYF.

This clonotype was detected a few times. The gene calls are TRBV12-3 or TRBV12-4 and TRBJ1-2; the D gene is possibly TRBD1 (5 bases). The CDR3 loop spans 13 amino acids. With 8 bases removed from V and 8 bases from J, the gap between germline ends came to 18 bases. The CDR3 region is CASGSQGQGGYTF. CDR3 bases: TGTGCCAGCGGCTCTCAGGGTCAGGGCGGCTACACCTTC.

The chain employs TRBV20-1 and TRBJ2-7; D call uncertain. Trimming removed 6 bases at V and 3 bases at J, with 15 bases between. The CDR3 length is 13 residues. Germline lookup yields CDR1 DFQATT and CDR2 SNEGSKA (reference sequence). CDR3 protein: CSAPRGAGYEQYF. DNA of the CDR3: TGCAGTGCCCCCCGAGGCGCTGGCTACGAGCAGTACTTC.

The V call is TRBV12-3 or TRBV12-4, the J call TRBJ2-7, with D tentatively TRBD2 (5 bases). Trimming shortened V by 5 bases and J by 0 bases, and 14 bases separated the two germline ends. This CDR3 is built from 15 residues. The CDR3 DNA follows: TGTGCCAGCAGTCTCCGAAGCGGTGGCTCCTACGAGCAGTACTTC. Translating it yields CASSLRSGGSYEQYF.

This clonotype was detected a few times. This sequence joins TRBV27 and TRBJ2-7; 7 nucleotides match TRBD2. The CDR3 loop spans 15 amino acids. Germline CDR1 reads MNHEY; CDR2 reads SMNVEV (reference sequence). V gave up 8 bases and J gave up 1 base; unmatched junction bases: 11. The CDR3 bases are TGTGCCAGCGGAACCCCAGCGGGATTATCCTACGAGCAGTACTTC. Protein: CASGTPAGLSYEQYF.

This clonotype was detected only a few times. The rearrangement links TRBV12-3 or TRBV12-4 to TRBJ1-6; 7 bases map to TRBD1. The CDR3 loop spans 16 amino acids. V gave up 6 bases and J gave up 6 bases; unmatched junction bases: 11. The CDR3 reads CASSQDRRFFNSPLHF. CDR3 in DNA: TGTGCCAGCAGCCAGGACAGGCGGTTCTTTAATTCACCCCTCCACTTT.

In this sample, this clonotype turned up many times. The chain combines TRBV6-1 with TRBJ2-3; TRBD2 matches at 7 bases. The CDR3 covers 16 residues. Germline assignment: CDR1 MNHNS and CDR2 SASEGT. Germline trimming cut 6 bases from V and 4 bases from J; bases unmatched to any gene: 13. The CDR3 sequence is CASSYGTGGLPDTQYF. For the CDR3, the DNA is TGTGCCAGCAGCTACGGGACGGGAGGTTTACCAGATACGCAGTATTTT.

The CDR3 protein is CASSATSGSHNEQFF. The CDR3 DNA sequence: TGTGCCAGCAGTGCGACTAGCGGGAGTCATAATGAGCAGTTCTTC. The V and J genes are TRBV2 and TRBJ2-1; 12 bases match TRBD2. The CDR3 extends over 15 amino acids. Trimming cost V 4 bases and J 7 bases; bases outside gene matches: 5. CDR1 and CDR2 from the germline V gene are SNHLY and FYNNEI.

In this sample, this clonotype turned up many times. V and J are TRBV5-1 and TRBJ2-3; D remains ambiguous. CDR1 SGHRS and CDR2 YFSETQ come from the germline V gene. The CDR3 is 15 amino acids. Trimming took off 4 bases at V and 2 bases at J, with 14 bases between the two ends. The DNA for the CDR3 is TGCGCCAGCAGCCTAGGACCGCTGTCCACAGATACGCAGTATTTT. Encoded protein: CASSLGPLSTDTQYF.

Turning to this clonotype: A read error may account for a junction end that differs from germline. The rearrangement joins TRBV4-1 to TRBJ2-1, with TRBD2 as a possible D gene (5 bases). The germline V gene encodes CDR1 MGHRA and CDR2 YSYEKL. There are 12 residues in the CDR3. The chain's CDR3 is CASSQAGDEQSF. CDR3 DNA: TGCGCCAGCAGCCAAGCCGGGGATGAGCAGTCCTTC.

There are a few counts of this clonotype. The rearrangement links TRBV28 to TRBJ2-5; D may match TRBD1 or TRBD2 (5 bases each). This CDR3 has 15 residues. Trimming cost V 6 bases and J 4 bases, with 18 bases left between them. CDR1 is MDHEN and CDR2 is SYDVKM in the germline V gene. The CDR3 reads CASSPGVGARETQYF. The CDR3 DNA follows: TGTGCCAGCAGCCCCGGGGTTGGGGCTCGAGAGACCCAGTACTTC. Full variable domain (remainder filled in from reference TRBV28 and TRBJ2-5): DVKVTQSSRYLVKRTGEKVFLECVQDMDHENMFWYRQDPGLGLRLIYFSYDVKMKEKGDIPEGYSVSREKKERFSLILESASTNQTSMYLCASSPGVGARETQYFGPGTRLLVL.

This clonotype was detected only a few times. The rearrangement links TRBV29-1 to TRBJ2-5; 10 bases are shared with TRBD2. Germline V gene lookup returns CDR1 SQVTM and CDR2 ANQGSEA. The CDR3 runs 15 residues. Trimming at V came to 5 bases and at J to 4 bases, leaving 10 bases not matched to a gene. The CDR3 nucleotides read TGCAGCGTTATACTAGCGGGACTTGCGGTAGAGACCCAGTACTTC. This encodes CSVILAGLAVETQYF.